The rows below give T cell receptor beta chains drawn from one sample of a study of regulatory T cells in long-lasting Graves disease. TCRdb called the multiplex PCR reads again in MiXCR, with one record for every CDR3 protein. The sample lists a few hundred thousand distinct CDR3 sequences, around 24% occurring once. The sequences come from peripheral blood mononuclear cells (PBMCs), collected when the disease was refractory, from a patient treated with antithyroid drugs. Receptor source: a female donor with Graves disease. CDR3s leave out the opening cysteine and the closing phenylalanine or tryptophan. Size tells how often a clone was seen (once, few, many) or the class of an expanded clone, and some rows leave it out.

>TRBV24-1|many
ATSPSGHQNTGELF
>TRBV7-3|.
ASSLGPLTSVYEQY
>TRBV6-1|.
ASTGGYTDTQY
>TRBV4-3|few
ASSRGDVGEAF
>TRBV28|.
ASSFLRGELF
>TRBV13|many
ASSLAFSEDTQETQY
>TRBV2|many
ASRFQPQETQY
>TRBV5-1|.
ASSLDATNVNTGELF
>TRBV6-1|many
ASRVSNTEAF
>TRBV7-2|many
ASSLAGQTYEQY
>TRBV27|.
ASSSIYKGLAGNTGELF
>TRBV6-2/TRBV6-3|few
ASSSGTGAGDTQY
>TRBV19|.
ASSHRTSGNTIY
>TRBV20-1|.
SARTDTRRVNTEAF
>TRBV19|.
ASLERGDEKLF
>TRBV11-2|few
ASSLGLAAEQY
>TRBV20-1|.
SARDRSYRSIDNTEAF